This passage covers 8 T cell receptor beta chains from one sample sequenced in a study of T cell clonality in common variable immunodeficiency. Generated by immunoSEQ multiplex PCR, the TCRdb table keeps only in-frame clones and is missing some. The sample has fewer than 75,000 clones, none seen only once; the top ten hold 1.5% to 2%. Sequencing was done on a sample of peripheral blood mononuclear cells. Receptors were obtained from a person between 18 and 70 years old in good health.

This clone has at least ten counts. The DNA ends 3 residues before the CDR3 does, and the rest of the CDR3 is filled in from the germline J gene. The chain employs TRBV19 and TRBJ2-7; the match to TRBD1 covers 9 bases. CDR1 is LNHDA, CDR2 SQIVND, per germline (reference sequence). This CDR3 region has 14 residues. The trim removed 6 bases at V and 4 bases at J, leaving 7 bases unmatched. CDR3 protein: CASSVTGGGYEQYF. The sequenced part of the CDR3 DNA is TGTGCCAGTAGCGTCACAGGGGGCGGTTACGAG.

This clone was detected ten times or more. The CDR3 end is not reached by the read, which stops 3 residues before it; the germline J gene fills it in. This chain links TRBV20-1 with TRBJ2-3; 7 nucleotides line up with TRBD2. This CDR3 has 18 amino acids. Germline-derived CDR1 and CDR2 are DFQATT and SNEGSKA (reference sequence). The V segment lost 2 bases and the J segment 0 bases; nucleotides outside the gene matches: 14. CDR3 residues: CSARPVLGLLTSTDTQYF. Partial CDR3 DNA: TGCAGTGCTAGACCGGTCTTGGGACTATTGACTAGCACAGATACG.

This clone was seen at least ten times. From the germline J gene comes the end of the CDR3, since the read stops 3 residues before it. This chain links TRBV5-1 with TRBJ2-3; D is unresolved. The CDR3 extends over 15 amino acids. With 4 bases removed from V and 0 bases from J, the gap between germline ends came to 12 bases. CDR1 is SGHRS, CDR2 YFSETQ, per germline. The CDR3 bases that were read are TGCGCCAGCAGCCGGCTAAGCGCGAGCACAGATACG. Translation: CASSRLSASTDT. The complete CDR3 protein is CASSRLSASTDTQYF.

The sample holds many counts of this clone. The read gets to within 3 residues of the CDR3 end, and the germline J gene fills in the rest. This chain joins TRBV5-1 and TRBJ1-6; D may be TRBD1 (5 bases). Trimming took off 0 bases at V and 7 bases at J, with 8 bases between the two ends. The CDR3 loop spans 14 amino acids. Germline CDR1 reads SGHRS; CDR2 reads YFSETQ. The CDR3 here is CASSLGQLNSPLHF. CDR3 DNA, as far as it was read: TGCGCCAGCAGCTTGGGACAGCTAAATTCACCC. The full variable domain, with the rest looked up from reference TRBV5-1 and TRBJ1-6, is KAGVTQTPRYLIKTRGQQVTLSCSPISGHRSVSWYQQTPGQGLQFLFEYFSETQRNKGNFPGRFSGRQFSNSRSEMNVSTLELGDSALYLCASSLGQLNSPLHFGNGTRLTVT.

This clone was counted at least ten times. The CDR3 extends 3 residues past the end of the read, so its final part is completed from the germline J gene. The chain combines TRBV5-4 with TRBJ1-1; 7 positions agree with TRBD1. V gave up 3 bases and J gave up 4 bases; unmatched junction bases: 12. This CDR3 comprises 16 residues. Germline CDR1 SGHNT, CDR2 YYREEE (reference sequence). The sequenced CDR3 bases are TGTGCCAGCAGCTCCGTCGGGACAGTGTTAATCACTGAA. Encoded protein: CASSSVGTVLITE. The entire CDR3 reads CASSSVGTVLITEAFF.

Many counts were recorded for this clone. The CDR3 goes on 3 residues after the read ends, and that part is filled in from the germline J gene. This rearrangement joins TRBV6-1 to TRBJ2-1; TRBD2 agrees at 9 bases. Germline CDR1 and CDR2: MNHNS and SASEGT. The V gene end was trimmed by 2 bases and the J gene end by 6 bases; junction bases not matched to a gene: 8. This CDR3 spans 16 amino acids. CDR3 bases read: TGTGCCAGCAGTGAAACGGCGTTAGCGGGAGCCAATGAG. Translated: CASSETALAGANE. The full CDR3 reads CASSETALAGANEQFF.

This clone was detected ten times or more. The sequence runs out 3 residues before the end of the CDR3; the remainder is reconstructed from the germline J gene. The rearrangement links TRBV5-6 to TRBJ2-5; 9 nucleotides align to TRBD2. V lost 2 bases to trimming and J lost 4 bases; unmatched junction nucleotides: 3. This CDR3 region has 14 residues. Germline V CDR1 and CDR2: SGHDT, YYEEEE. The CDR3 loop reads CASSFSGSGETQYF. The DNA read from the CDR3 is TGTGCCAGCAGCTTTAGCGGGAGTGGAGAGACC.

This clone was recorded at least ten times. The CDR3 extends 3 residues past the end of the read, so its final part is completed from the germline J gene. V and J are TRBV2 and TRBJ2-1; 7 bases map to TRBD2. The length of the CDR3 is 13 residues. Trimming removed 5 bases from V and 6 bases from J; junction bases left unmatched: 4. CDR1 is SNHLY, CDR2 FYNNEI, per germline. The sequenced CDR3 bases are TGTGCCAGCAGTACCGGGACTACCAATGAG. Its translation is CASSTGTTNE. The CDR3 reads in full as CASSTGTTNEQFF.